A selection of T cell receptor beta chains follows, all from one sample in a study of technical replicates of blood from a handful of donors. Only in-frame clones appear in the TCRdb table, and some are missing; sequencing was by immunoSEQ multiplex PCR. The table lists tens of thousands of clones, 85% to 95% of them singletons. Source material: T cells isolated from PBMCs. These receptors originate from a human donor in good health. CDR3s include the opening cysteine and the closing phenylalanine or tryptophan. Fields, in order: clone size, J gene, D gene, V gene, CDR3 DNA, CDR3 protein. The D gene is left open where the match is weak. The size entry is marked missing in some rows and otherwise reads once, few, many or a size class.

clone size: once; J gene: TRBJ2-1; D gene: TRBD2; V gene: TRBV28; CDR3 DNA: TGTGCCAGCAGTTTAGGACCCGGGGCTAGCGGGAGGTACAATGAGCAGTTCTTC; CDR3 protein: CASSLGPGASGRYNEQFF
clone size: -; J gene: TRBJ2-7; D gene: TRBD2; V gene: TRBV6-1; CDR3 DNA: TGTGCCAGCAGTGAGACTAGCGGGAAATACGAGCAGTACTTC; CDR3 protein: CASSETSGKYEQYF
clone size: -; J gene: TRBJ2-5; D gene: -; V gene: TRBV19; CDR3 DNA: TGTGCCACCAACAAGGGGAGGGGGGGGACGGAGACCCAGTACTTC; CDR3 protein: CATNKGRGGTETQYF
clone size: -; J gene: TRBJ1-1; D gene: -; V gene: TRBV9; CDR3 DNA: TGTGCCAGCAGCGCCACAGGGACCGGGGATACTGAAGCTTTCTTT; CDR3 protein: CASSATGTGDTEAFF
clone size: -; J gene: TRBJ2-7; D gene: -; V gene: TRBV6-5; CDR3 DNA: TGTGCCAGCAGTTATGGGCGGGGGCCTTCCTACGAGCAGTACTTC; CDR3 protein: CASSYGRGPSYEQYF
clone size: -; J gene: TRBJ2-2; D gene: TRBD1; V gene: TRBV5-1; CDR3 DNA: TGCGCCAGCAGCTTCGGACAGGCCGGGGAGCTGTTTTTT; CDR3 protein: CASSFGQAGELFF
clone size: -; J gene: TRBJ2-2; D gene: -; V gene: TRBV25-1; CDR3 DNA: TGTGCCAGCAGTGAACACCAGAAAATCACCGGGGAGCTGTTTTTT; CDR3 protein: CASSEHQKITGELFF
clone size: -; J gene: TRBJ1-4; D gene: -; V gene: TRBV28; CDR3 DNA: TGTGCCAGCTCCTGGGGCGGAACTAATGAAAAACTGTTTTTT; CDR3 protein: CASSWGGTNEKLFF
clone size: -; J gene: TRBJ2-7; D gene: TRBD1; V gene: TRBV30; CDR3 DNA: TGTGCCTGGTCCCGGGACAGGCCCTTTTACGAGCAGTACTTC; CDR3 protein: CAWSRDRPFYEQYF
clone size: -; J gene: TRBJ2-7; D gene: -; V gene: TRBV11-2; CDR3 DNA: TGTGCCAGCAGCTTAGCAGGGGTTGCGTCCTACGAGCAGTACTTC; CDR3 protein: CASSLAGVASYEQYF
clone size: -; J gene: TRBJ1-1; D gene: -; V gene: TRBV7-9; CDR3 DNA: TGTGCCAGCAGCTTAGCAGCTTCGGTCATTGCGGCCTCCTACTTT; CDR3 protein: CASSLAASVIAASYF
clone size: few; J gene: TRBJ1-1; D gene: TRBD1; V gene: TRBV5-1; CDR3 DNA: TGCGCCAGCAGCTCCCGGACAGGTATGAACACTGAAGCTTTCTTT; CDR3 protein: CASSSRTGMNTEAFF
clone size: -; J gene: TRBJ1-1; D gene: TRBD1; V gene: TRBV7-2; CDR3 DNA: TGTGCCAGCAGCTTAAGCCCCGGACAGGGGGTGCTTAAAGCTTTCTTT; CDR3 protein: CASSLSPGQGVLKAFF
clone size: -; J gene: TRBJ2-7; D gene: -; V gene: TRBV15; CDR3 DNA: TGTGCCACCAGCAGGAGGGATTACTACGAGCAGTACTTC; CDR3 protein: CATSRRDYYEQYF
clone size: -; J gene: TRBJ2-1; D gene: TRBD2; V gene: TRBV6-4; CDR3 DNA: TGTGCCAGCAGTGAGGCGGGGGGCTCCTACAATGAGCAGTTCTTC; CDR3 protein: CASSEAGGSYNEQFF
clone size: few; J gene: TRBJ1-2; D gene: -; V gene: TRBV29-1; CDR3 DNA: TGCAGCGTTGAACGGGAAACCCCTGGCTACACCTTC; CDR3 protein: CSVERETPGYTF
clone size: -; J gene: TRBJ2-5; D gene: TRBD1; V gene: TRBV5-1; CDR3 DNA: TGCGCCAGCAGCTTTGTGACAGGGGAAGAGACCCAGTACTTC; CDR3 protein: CASSFVTGEETQYF
clone size: -; J gene: TRBJ1-6; D gene: TRBD1; V gene: TRBV4-1; CDR3 DNA: TGCGCCAGCAGCCAGGGAAGACAGGGGGAAAAGAATTCACCCCTCCACTTT; CDR3 protein: CASSQGRQGEKNSPLHF
clone size: -; J gene: TRBJ1-3; D gene: -; V gene: TRBV2; CDR3 DNA: TGTGCCAGCGGGGGGACGGCCGGAAACACCATATATTTT; CDR3 protein: CASGGTAGNTIYF
clone size: -; J gene: TRBJ2-2; D gene: TRBD2; V gene: TRBV5-1; CDR3 DNA: TGCGCCAGCACACGGGAGGGCCTGAGGACCGGGGAGCTGTTTTTT; CDR3 protein: CASTREGLRTGELFF
clone size: -; J gene: TRBJ2-2; D gene: TRBD2; V gene: TRBV16; CDR3 DNA: TGTGCCAGCACTCCAAGAGCGGGAGCCGCGAACACCGGGGAGCTGTTTTTT; CDR3 protein: CASTPRAGAANTGELFF
clone size: -; J gene: TRBJ2-1; D gene: -; V gene: TRBV2; CDR3 DNA: TGTGCCAGCAGCGAGGTCTGGGGCCCAGGAGCCTACAATGAGCAGTTCTTC; CDR3 protein: CASSEVWGPGAYNEQFF